One and the same sample provided the 25 T cell receptor beta chains below, sequenced in a study of T cell repertoires in cytomegalovirus infection. In TCRdb, the reads were re-called with MiXCR into one record per CDR3 protein. The data contain some 350,000 distinct CDR3 sequences, 15% to 20% of them singletons. The material sequenced was PBMCs. All receptors derive from a human donor in good health (CMV status not recorded). Some clones in this sample may be carry-over from other donors' samples.

This clonotype was counted only a few times. For the CDR3, the DNA is TGTGCCAGCAGCCACGACAGGGAGGAAGATACGCAGTATTTT. It codes for CASSHDREEDTQYF. V and J are TRBV3-1 and TRBJ2-3; the D gene is possibly TRBD1 (7 bases). Germline V gene sequence: CDR1 LGHDT, CDR2 YNNKEL (reference sequence). CDR3 length equals 14 residues. Trimming cost V 3 bases and J 5 bases, with 12 bases left between them.

This clonotype was seen many times. V gene TRBV7-2 combines with J gene TRBJ1-3; D is unclear. This CDR3 spans 13 amino acids. CDR1 is SGHTA and CDR2 is FQGNSA in the germline V gene. The germline V and J ends were trimmed by 2 bases and 5 bases, with 7 bases remaining between them. For the CDR3, the DNA is TGTGCCAGCAGCTTACGTAGTAGAAACACCATATATTTT. As protein: CASSLRSRNTIYF.

The table lists this clonotype with many counts. The chain recombines TRBV7-2 with TRBJ1-3; D is unresolved. The CDR3 loop spans 15 amino acids. V lost 4 bases, J lost 0 bases, and 10 bases lay in between. CDR1 SGHTA and CDR2 FQGNSA come from the germline V gene. This CDR3 reads CASSSDVYSGNTIYF. In DNA form, the CDR3 reads TGTGCCAGCAGCTCCGACGTATACTCTGGAAACACCATATATTTT.

This clonotype has just a few counts. The V call is TRBV20-1, the J call TRBJ2-6; D perhaps matches TRBD1 (6 bases). Per germline, CDR1 DFQATT and CDR2 SNEGSKA (reference sequence). The CDR3 runs to 15 residues. Deletions cut 0 bases from V and 3 bases from J, with 9 bases between. CDR3 in amino acids: CSARDPGVGANVLTF. The CDR3 DNA is TGCAGTGCTAGAGATCCAGGGGTTGGGGCCAACGTCCTGACTTTC.

V gene TRBV10-3 combines with J gene TRBJ2-1; 7 nucleotides line up with TRBD1. Germline assignment: CDR1 ENHRY and CDR2 SYGVKD. This CDR3 has 15 residues. V trimming: 4 bases; J trimming: 5 bases; junction bases outside the gene matches: 8. The chain's CDR3 is CAISGTGLRDNEQFF. The CDR3 DNA follows: TGTGCCATCAGTGGGACAGGCCTTAGAGACAATGAGCAGTTCTTC.

The chain employs TRBV7-3 and TRBJ1-1; D is ambiguous. Per germline, CDR1 SGHTA and CDR2 FQGTGA. This CDR3 is built from 16 residues. The V and J ends lost 4 bases and 2 bases respectively, with 17 bases between them. CDR3 residues: CASSSRRLANNTEAFF. DNA of the CDR3: TGTGCCAGCAGCTCCCGTCGCCTGGCGAATAACACTGAAGCTTTCTTT. Full variable domain (remainder filled in from reference TRBV7-3 and TRBJ1-1): GAGVSQTPSNKVTEKGKYVELRCDPISGHTALYWYRQSLGQGPEFLIYFQGTGAADDSGLPNDRFFAVRPEGSVSTLKIQRTERGDSAVYLCASSSRRLANNTEAFFGQGTRLTVV.

The rearrangement uses TRBV7-2 and TRBJ1-3, with unresolved D. CDR3 length: 14 residues. V shed 0 bases and J shed 2 bases, with 5 bases lying between them. Germline lookup yields CDR1 SGHTA and CDR2 FQGNSA. The CDR3, as DNA: TGTGCCAGCAGCTTAGCCCAGACTGGAAACACCATATATTTT. As protein: CASSLAQTGNTIYF.

The CDR3 region is CASSLAGSQDTQYF. The CDR3 DNA reads as TGTGCCAGCAGCTTGGCGGGGTCGCAAGATACGCAGTATTTT. The rearrangement uses TRBV5-5 and TRBJ2-3; a weak D match, TRBD2 (5 bases). The V end was cut by 0 bases, the J end by 5 bases, with 10 bases between. This CDR3 has 14 amino acids. Germline V lookup: CDR1 SGHKS, CDR2 YYEKEE (reference sequence). Full variable domain (remainder filled in from reference TRBV5-5 and TRBJ2-3): DAGVTQSPTHLIKTRGQQVTLRCSPISGHKSVSWYQQVLGQGPQFIFQYYEKEERGRGNFPDRFSARQFPNYSSELNVNALLLGDSALYLCASSLAGSQDTQYFGPGTRLTVL.

This clonotype was picked up many times. The chain carries TRBV6-2 or TRBV6-3 and TRBJ2-1; TRBD2 matches at 11 bases. The CDR3 runs 15 residues. Germline V gene data show CDR1 as MNHEY and CDR2 as SVGEGT. V shed 6 bases, J shed 7 bases, and the junction held 8 bases outside the gene matches. The CDR3 is CASRQLAGGSNEQFF. DNA for the CDR3: TGTGCCAGCAGGCAGCTAGCGGGAGGAAGTAATGAGCAGTTCTTC.

The chain employs TRBV27 and TRBJ2-1; 9 bases agree with TRBD1. CDR1 is MNHEY and CDR2 is SMNVEV in the germline V gene (reference sequence). The CDR3 contains 15 residues. V was clipped by 5 bases and J by 5 bases; unmatched bases: 7. Here the CDR3 reads CASSKGQGLHNEQFF. CDR3 in DNA: TGTGCCAGCAGTAAAGGACAGGGGTTACACAATGAGCAGTTCTTC.

This clonotype was observed at least ten times. The DNA for the CDR3 is TGTGCCACCAGTGATTTCACTTCGGACTCGATCGGGCAGCCCCAGCATTTT. Translation gives CATSDFTSDSIGQPQHF. The rearrangement links TRBV24-1 to TRBJ1-5; D uncertain. V lost 1 base to trimming and J lost 7 bases, with 19 bases between them. The CDR3 has 17 amino acids. CDR1 is KGHDR and CDR2 is SFDVKD in the germline V gene.

This clonotype was recorded many times. The chain uses TRBV5-6 and TRBJ2-7, with D unresolved. The CDR3 covers 14 residues. Germline V lookup: CDR1 SGHDT, CDR2 YYEEEE. V was trimmed by 6 bases and J by 2 bases, leaving 15 bases between them. As DNA, the CDR3 is TGTGCCAGCACCCGATGGGCGGTTACCTACGAGCAGTACTTC. The encoded protein is CASTRWAVTYEQYF.

Here the CDR3 DNA reads TGTGCCAGTAGTGTCCTCAGGGTCGGCAATCAGCCCCAGCATTTT. Translating gives CASSVLRVGNQPQHF. This chain links TRBV19 with TRBJ1-5, with a weak D call TRBD1 (5 bases). The germline gives CDR1 LNHDA, CDR2 SQIVND (reference sequence). V dropped 5 bases and J dropped 2 bases, with 13 bases sitting between them. There are 15 residues in the CDR3.

This chain connects TRBV2 to TRBJ1-3; 9 bases are a match to TRBD1. This CDR3 has 14 residues. From germline, CDR1 is SNHLY and CDR2 FYNNEI. V lost 6 bases to trimming and J lost 2 bases; unmatched junction nucleotides: 2. CDR3 amino acids: CASRDRGAGNTIYF. The DNA for the CDR3 is TGTGCCAGCAGGGACAGGGGAGCTGGAAACACCATATATTTT.

This clonotype was recorded at least ten times. V is TRBV10-2 and J is TRBJ1-5; no firm D call. The germline V gene encodes CDR1 WSHSY and CDR2 SAAADI. Deletions cut 5 bases from V and 8 bases from J, with 13 bases between. The CDR3 consists of 13 residues. Here the CDR3 reads CASSLGEGEPQHF. The CDR3, as DNA: TGCGCCAGCAGTTTGGGAGAGGGTGAGCCCCAGCATTTT.

The chain is built from TRBV6-2 or TRBV6-3 and TRBJ1-5; TRBD1 might be the D (6 bases). The CDR3 loop spans 14 amino acids. Trimming cost V 5 bases and J 0 bases, with 8 bases left between them. Germline CDR1 and CDR2: MNHEY and SVGEGT. DNA for the CDR3: TGTGCCAGCAGTGGACAGATTAGCAATCAGCCCCAGCATTTT. Translated, it gives CASSGQISNQPQHF.

The V gene is TRBV18, the J gene TRBJ2-6, with 7 bases matching TRBD1. Germline lookup yields CDR1 KGHSH and CDR2 LQKENI. J gave up 2 bases and V 1 base, and 5 bases lay outside the gene matches. The length of the CDR3 is 17 residues. CDR3 protein: CASSPLPGGPGANVLTF. CDR3 DNA: TGTGCCAGCTCACCACTACCAGGGGGTCCTGGGGCCAACGTCCTGACTTTC.

This clonotype occurred many times. The rearrangement links TRBV6-2 or TRBV6-3 to TRBJ2-7; D is undetermined. This CDR3 spans 12 amino acids. Trimming left V 5 bases short and J 4 bases short, with 9 bases between. The V gene's germline CDR1 is MNHEY and CDR2 SVGEGT. The CDR3 nucleotides are TGTGCCAGCAGTCGCGATAGATACGAGCAGTACTTC. Protein: CASSRDRYEQYF.

The chain has TRBV4-3 and TRBJ1-5, with D unresolved. V was clipped by 0 bases and J by 0 bases, with 15 bases between them. This CDR3 comprises 18 residues. Germline lookup yields CDR1 LGHNA and CDR2 YSLEER. The CDR3 region is CASSQEYPPTYSNQPQHF. The CDR3 DNA reads as TGCGCCAGCAGCCAAGAGTACCCCCCAACTTATAGCAATCAGCCCCAGCATTTT.

The chain carries TRBV19 and TRBJ1-2; D gene unclear. Trimming pared 3 bases from V and 9 bases from J, leaving 17 bases between. The length of the CDR3 is 14 residues. Germline V gene sequence: CDR1 LNHDA, CDR2 SQIVND (reference sequence). CDR3 sequence: CASSILSHPRSYTF. The CDR3 coding sequence is TGTGCCAGTAGTATCCTATCCCATCCGAGGAGCTACACCTTC.

The chain links TRBV4-1 to TRBJ2-3; unclear D gene. Germline V lookup: CDR1 MGHRA, CDR2 YSYEKL. V shed 1 base and J shed 6 bases, with 5 bases lying between them. The CDR3 is made up of 12 amino acids. CDR3 DNA sequence: TGCGCCAGCAGCCAAGTCGTGGATACGCAGTATTTT. The encoded protein is CASSQVVDTQYF.

This clonotype has ten or more counts. V and J are TRBV12-3 or TRBV12-4 and TRBJ1-1; D unresolved. There are 13 residues in the CDR3. V dropped 5 bases and J dropped 3 bases, with 10 bases sitting between them. CDR3 region: CASSLWTDTEAFF. The CDR3 DNA follows: TGTGCCAGCAGTCTTTGGACTGACACTGAAGCTTTCTTT.

This clonotype was counted many times. J is TRBJ2-7 and V is TRBV7-6, with unresolved D. This CDR3 is 14 amino acids long. Germline CDR1 and CDR2: SGHVS and FNYEAQ. V lost 3 bases and J 1 base, leaving 10 bases between the germline ends. CDR3 amino acids: CASSFYAASYEQYF. DNA of the CDR3: TGTGCCAGCAGCTTTTACGCAGCATCCTACGAGCAGTACTTC. Looking up the rest from reference TRBV7-6 and TRBJ2-7 gives the full variable domain: GAGVSQSPRYKVTKRGQDVALRCDPISGHVSLYWYRQALGQGPEFLTYFNYEAQQDKSGLPNDRFSAERPEGSISTLTIQRTEQRDSAMYRCASSFYAASYEQYFGPGTRLTVT.

This clonotype was seen at least ten times. The V and J genes are TRBV29-1 and TRBJ2-3; 9 bases align to TRBD1. The CDR3 totals 15 residues. Trimming removed 1 base from V and 2 bases from J; junction bases left unmatched: 4. The germline gives CDR1 SQVTM, CDR2 ANQGSEA. This chain's CDR3 is CSVEGGQGITDTQYF. The CDR3 region has the DNA TGCAGCGTTGAAGGCGGACAGGGGATCACAGATACGCAGTATTTT.

Note on this clonotype: At one boundary the junction diverges from the germline segment, which might be a read error. The DNA for the CDR3 is TGTGCCAGCAGGCCGGGCGGAGGGGACAATGAGCAGTTCTTC. This translates into CASRPGGGDNEQFF. The chain combines TRBV4-1 with TRBJ2-1; D may be TRBD2 (6 bases). Per the germline V gene, CDR1 is MGHRA and CDR2 is YSYEKL. The CDR3 is 14 amino acids.